This T cell receptor beta chain came from a study of CD8+CD57+ T cells in acquired aplastic anemia (dated by TCRdb to the late 2010s). Notes on the research overall: DNA extracted from sorted CD4+ and CD8+ cells had a mean of about 3 ug, with a range of about 0.19 to 27.4 ug. General study outcomes and caveats: Patients and healthy controls showed no significant difference in CD8+ Simpson's diversity (P=0.060). Roughly 30 CD8+ CDR3 sequences were found to be shared between patients and controls, but these sequences appeared to be highly expressed in patients and within the immunodominant clones of the patients.

Genomic DNA served as template for TCR beta VDJ combination and CDR3 sequence profiling. An Illumina HiSeq 2000 was the platform used for TCR repertoire sequencing. As for how the authors treated the data: Repertoire assessment relied on Simpson's diversity index, CDR3 size and DJ length profiles, and TRBV/TRBJ rearrangement plots. The most abundant DNA sequence in the deep sequencing data was defined as the immunodominant clone. CDR3 amino acid sequences were checked for sharing between subjects and were compared against published repertoires and the VDJdb database. Using fastp at Q25 and MiXCR, TCRdb reprocessed the public reads and kept productive beta chains. Rows are combined by CDR3 protein, so each entry shows the most common genes and DNA. The V and J calls follow TCRdb's processing rather than the paper's. This sample comprises 250,000 to 350,000 distinct CDR3 sequences, 55% to 60% of them detected only once. The leading ten clones occupy approximately 8% of the sample.

In this study, sorted CD4+ and CD8+ T cells from the blood of healthy subjects and of severe aplastic anemia patients had their TCR repertoires deep-sequenced. Ficoll-Paque density gradient centrifugation was used to isolate peripheral blood mononuclear cells. Before DNA extraction, CD4+ and CD8+ T cells were sorted by FACS or by magnetic beads. Reading the germline V gene gives CDR1 ENHRY and CDR2 SYGVKD. Spanning cysteine to phenylalanine, the CDR3 consists of 15 amino acids. The kept DNA is CDR3 alone, 45 bases in frame from the first base. Concerning this clonotype: This receptor's antigen is unknown. One junction end disagrees with the germline gene, perhaps due to a read error.

The material sequenced was sorted CD4+, CD8+, or CD8+CD57+ T cells (not recorded which) from PBMCs. This receptor was obtained from a human donor with severe aplastic anemia or a healthy control (not recorded which). This chain joins TRBV10-3 to TRBJ1-1, with TRBD1 perhaps the D gene, on 6 matching bases. The CDR3 sequence is CASSYRARVNTEAFF. The DNA is as follows: TGTGCCAGCAGTTACAGGGCGAGGGTGAACACTGAAGCTTTCTTT.